Shown below are 26 T cell receptor beta chains from a single sample sequenced in a study of blood T cell repertoires in COVID-19. Using immunoSEQ multiplex PCR, the repertoire was profiled, and TCRdb retains in-frame clones only, with some absent. The sample holds more than 300,000 clones, around 90% seen once. Sequencing was performed on PBMCs or T cells enriched from blood (not recorded which). The receptors were gathered from a woman aged 18-29 years who had recovered from COVID-19.

V usage is TRBV15 and J usage is TRBJ1-2, with 10 bases lining up with TRBD1. This CDR3 comprises 17 residues. The germline V gene encodes CDR1 LNHNV and CDR2 YYDKDF (reference sequence). V dropped 2 bases and J dropped 7; count of bases not matched to a gene: 13. The CDR3 DNA reads as TGTGCCACCAGCAGACGGCGGGGGACAGGGGCTCGAGGTGGCTACACCTTC. Residues: CATSRRRGTGARGGYTF.

V usage is TRBV30 and J usage is TRBJ2-1; 8 nucleotides line up with TRBD2. Germline lookup yields CDR1 GTSNPN and CDR2 SVGIG (reference sequence). The CDR3 consists of 19 residues. The V gene end was trimmed by 4 bases and the J gene end by 0 bases; junction bases not matched to a gene: 17. In nucleotides, the CDR3 is TGTGCCTGGATCAGTTCCGGGCGGGGGGCCACCCGCTCCTACAATGAGCAGTTCTTC. Its protein product is CAWISSGRGATRSYNEQFF.

This rearrangement joins TRBV5-6 to TRBJ2-5, with 12 bases aligning to TRBD2. Germline values: CDR1 SGHDT, CDR2 YYEEEE. V dropped 1 base and J dropped 3; count of bases not matched to a gene: 10. This CDR3 has 18 amino acids. CDR3 sequence: CASSLLLAGGVMKETQYF. DNA for the CDR3: TGTGCCAGCAGCTTGCTACTAGCGGGGGGCGTTATGAAAGAGACCCAGTACTTC.

The table lists this clone with a count of one. The J gene is TRBJ2-3, the V gene TRBV5-5, with a possible D match to TRBD1 (6 bases). V was trimmed by 1 base and J by 2 bases, leaving 8 bases between them. Germline V lookup: CDR1 SGHKS, CDR2 YYEKEE (reference sequence). The CDR3 consists of 14 residues. CDR3 protein: CASSLYRDTDTQYF. For the CDR3, the DNA is TGTGCCAGCAGCTTGTACAGGGACACAGATACGCAGTATTTT.

The chain carries TRBV7-6 and TRBJ1-6; tentative D call: TRBD1 (6 bases). CDR1 is SGHVS and CDR2 is FNYEAQ in the germline V gene. The V and J ends lost 1 base and 0 bases respectively, with 10 bases between them. This CDR3 region has 17 residues. CDR3 amino acids: CASSLGTASSYNSPLHF. CDR3 DNA: TGTGCCAGCAGCTTAGGGACAGCAAGCTCCTATAATTCACCCCTCCACTTT.

The gene calls are TRBV11-2 and TRBJ2-4, with 7 nucleotides matching TRBD1. The germline V gene has CDR1 SGHAT and CDR2 FQNNGV. With 3 bases clipped from V and 4 bases from J, the junction kept 6 bases outside the gene matches. The CDR3 loop spans 15 amino acids. The DNA for the CDR3 is TGTGCCAGCAGCTTCTTGGGACAGACTAAAAACATTCAGTACTTC. This translates into CASSFLGQTKNIQYF.

The chain combines TRBV7-2 with TRBJ1-2; D not resolved. Germline values: CDR1 SGHTA, CDR2 FQGNSA. V shed 5 bases and J shed 13 bases, with 32 bases lying between them. This CDR3 spans 17 amino acids. Written as DNA, the CDR3 is TGTGCCAGCAGCGTTCAGACCATTCTTCATTCTTCGAGGGATTTCACCTTC. Amino acids: CASSVQTILHSSRDFTF.

V and J are TRBV30 and TRBJ2-7, with TRBD1 matching 8 bases. The CDR3 loop spans 14 amino acids. With V trimmed by 1 base and J by 4 bases, 6 bases remained unmatched. CDR1 is GTSNPN and CDR2 is SVGIG in the germline V gene (reference sequence). CDR3 amino acids: CAWSADRGTYEQYF. The CDR3 bases are TGTGCCTGGAGTGCCGACAGGGGAACATACGAGCAGTACTTC.

The chain joins TRBV18 to TRBJ1-2; unclear D gene. Trimming took off 0 bases at V and 4 bases at J, with 18 bases between the two ends. CDR1 is KGHSH and CDR2 is LQKENI in the germline V gene. This CDR3 region has 17 residues. The CDR3 DNA follows: TGTGCCAGCTCACCACCGGCGGACCGGGAATTCCGCTATGGCTACACCTTC. Protein sequence: CASSPPADREFRYGYTF.

This chain connects TRBV5-6 to TRBJ1-3; 8 bases line up with TRBD1. Germline CDR1 reads SGHDT; CDR2 reads YYEEEE. The CDR3 has 16 amino acids. V dropped 0 bases and J dropped 0; count of bases not matched to a gene: 2. The CDR3 sequence is CASSLGTGSSGNTIYF. The CDR3 DNA reads as TGTGCCAGCAGCTTGGGGACAGGGAGCTCTGGAAACACCATATATTTT.

V gene TRBV5-1 combines with J gene TRBJ2-7, with a tentative D call TRBD2 (5 bases). The CDR3 covers 14 residues. Germline lookup yields CDR1 SGHRS and CDR2 YFSETQ. V shed 4 bases and J shed 4 bases, with 15 bases lying between them. The chain's CDR3 is CASSLPDPGYEQYF. CDR3 nucleotides: TGCGCCAGCAGCCTGCCTGATCCGGGGTACGAGCAGTACTTC.

The chain employs TRBV11-2 and TRBJ2-7, with a tentative D call TRBD1 (5 bases). CDR3 length equals 15 residues. The germline V gene encodes CDR1 SGHAT and CDR2 FQNNGV. The V and J ends lost 1 base and 2 bases respectively, with 12 bases between them. The CDR3 coding sequence is TGTGCCAGCAGCTTAGTGGGCAGGGTTACCTACGAGCAGTACTTC. This codes for CASSLVGRVTYEQYF.

This clone was picked up a small number of times. The CDR3 nucleotides read TGTGCCAGCAGCTTGGAGCCGGGACAGGCAAATTCACCCCTCCACTTT. This translates into CASSLEPGQANSPLHF. The chain links TRBV5-4 to TRBJ1-6; TRBD1 matches 8 bases. The J segment lost 7 bases and the V segment lost 0 bases, leaving 6 bases of the junction unmatched. There are 16 residues in the CDR3. Germline V lookup: CDR1 SGHNT, CDR2 YYREEE (reference sequence).

V is TRBV18 and J is TRBJ1-4; D is uncertain. The V gene lost 3 bases and the J gene lost 0 bases, with 17 bases spanning the gap. The germline gives CDR1 KGHSH, CDR2 LQKENI. The CDR3 length is 18 residues. The CDR3 DNA reads TGTGCCAGCTCACCGTTGGCGCCAGGCCTTGCAACTAATGAAAAACTGTTTTTT. It specifies CASSPLAPGLATNEKLFF.

The chain joins TRBV19 to TRBJ2-7; 10 nucleotides match TRBD1. The CDR3 has 16 residues. With V trimmed by 9 bases and J by 3 bases, 14 bases remained unmatched. CDR1 LNHDA and CDR2 SQIVND come from the germline V gene (reference sequence). DNA for the CDR3: TGTGCCAGCCGACTTACCGGGACAGGGGTCAACTACGAGCAGTACTTC. Protein: CASRLTGTGVNYEQYF.

This chain uses TRBV7-8 with TRBJ2-1; 15 bases fit TRBD2. This CDR3 region has 15 residues. Unmatched junction bases numbered 5, after V lost 6 bases and J lost 8 bases. CDR1 and CDR2 from the germline V gene are SGHVS and FQNEAQ. CDR3 coding DNA: TGTGCCAGCAGAGGACTAGCGGGGGGGGGTGATGAGCAGTTCTTC. This encodes CASRGLAGGGDEQFF.

The chain couples TRBV23-1 to TRBJ2-1, with a possible D match to TRBD2 (7 bases). TRBV23-1 is given ORF status, its function remaining uncertain. This CDR3 region has 15 residues. V lost 3 bases, J lost 9 bases, and 18 bases lay in between. CDR3 protein: CASSQRTRGTCEQFF. The CDR3, as DNA: TGCGCCAGCAGTCAGCGGACTAGGGGGACTTGTGAGCAGTTCTTC.

The chain has TRBV29-1 and TRBJ2-3; D is uncertain. Germline values: CDR1 SQVTM, CDR2 ANQGSEA. V was cut by 5 bases and J by 2 bases, with 11 bases left in between. This CDR3 spans 13 amino acids. This chain's CDR3 is CSVHSANTDTQYF. The CDR3 DNA is TGCAGCGTTCACTCAGCGAACACAGATACGCAGTATTTT.

The chain carries TRBV7-6 and TRBJ2-3; D perhaps matches TRBD1 (5 bases). In germline, CDR1 is SGHVS, CDR2 FNYEAQ. Trimming stripped 1 base from V and 1 base from J, with 9 bases between. The CDR3 sequence is 15 residues long. CDR3 sequence: CASSLEQDRTDTQYF. In DNA, the CDR3 is TGTGCCAGCAGCTTAGAACAGGATCGCACAGATACGCAGTATTTT.

The chain has TRBV7-9 and TRBJ2-5, with a possible D match to TRBD1 (6 bases). The germline V gene has CDR1 SEHNR and CDR2 FQNEAQ (reference sequence). V lost 2 bases and J lost 4, with 8 bases in between. This CDR3 region has 13 residues. This chain's CDR3 is CASSLKGGETQYF. Here the CDR3 DNA reads TGTGCCAGCAGCTTAAAAGGGGGAGAGACCCAGTACTTC.

This sequence joins TRBV6-2 or TRBV6-3 and TRBJ2-1; perhaps TRBD2 as D (7 bases). The CDR3 contains 11 residues. From germline, CDR1 is MNHEY and CDR2 SVGEGT. Trimming took 3 bases from V and 12 from J, leaving 9 bases between them. In nucleotides, the CDR3 is TGTGCCAGCAGTTATCGGGGGGCGCAGTTCTTC. It translates to CASSYRGAQFF.

J is TRBJ2-5 and V is TRBV7-3; the match to TRBD1 covers 9 bases. Germline values: CDR1 SGHTA, CDR2 FQGTGA. This CDR3 spans 15 amino acids. The V gene end was trimmed by 5 bases and the J gene end by 6 bases; junction bases not matched to a gene: 10. CDR3 nucleotides: TGTGCCAGCAGCAAGGACAGGGGAGGGAGTCAGACCCAGTACTTC. Encoded protein: CASSKDRGGSQTQYF.

This clone was seen a single time. The chain employs TRBV3-1 (or the pseudogene TRBV3-2) and TRBJ1-2, with a weak D call TRBD1 (6 bases). The ends were cut back, 1 base at V and 5 bases at J, with 17 bases in the middle. Per germline, CDR1 LGHDT and CDR2 YNNKEL (reference sequence). The CDR3 has 16 residues. The CDR3 is CASSQAYQGGRYGYTF. DNA for the CDR3: TGTGCCAGCAGCCAAGCGTATCAAGGGGGTCGGTATGGCTACACCTTC.

The chain employs TRBV6-4 and TRBJ2-5, with a weak D call TRBD1 (7 bases). The CDR3 sequence is 16 residues long. Trimming shortened V by 2 bases and J by 1 base, and 14 bases separated the two germline ends. Germline V gene data show CDR1 as MRHNA and CDR2 as SNTAGT. The CDR3 coding sequence is TGTGCCAGCAGTGACGCAGGGGGGATGGGCCAAGAGACCCAGTACTTC. Protein: CASSDAGGMGQETQYF.

The chain uses TRBV30 and TRBJ2-3; 7 positions match TRBD2. CDR1 and CDR2 from the germline V gene are GTSNPN and SVGIG (reference sequence). CDR3 length: 13 residues. V lost 2 bases to trimming and J lost 4 bases; unmatched junction nucleotides: 3. The CDR3 region is CAWSRSGADTQYF. DNA of the CDR3: TGTGCCTGGAGTCGGAGCGGGGCAGATACGCAGTATTTT.

The chain uses TRBV5-4 and TRBJ2-3; D ambiguous. The CDR3 extends over 16 amino acids. The V gene lost 0 bases and the J gene lost 7 bases, with 18 bases spanning the gap. Per germline, CDR1 SGHNT and CDR2 YYREEE (reference sequence). The CDR3 here is CASSLVMDSRQNTQYF. The CDR3 nucleotides are TGTGCCAGCAGCTTGGTTATGGATAGCCGCCAAAATACGCAGTATTTT.